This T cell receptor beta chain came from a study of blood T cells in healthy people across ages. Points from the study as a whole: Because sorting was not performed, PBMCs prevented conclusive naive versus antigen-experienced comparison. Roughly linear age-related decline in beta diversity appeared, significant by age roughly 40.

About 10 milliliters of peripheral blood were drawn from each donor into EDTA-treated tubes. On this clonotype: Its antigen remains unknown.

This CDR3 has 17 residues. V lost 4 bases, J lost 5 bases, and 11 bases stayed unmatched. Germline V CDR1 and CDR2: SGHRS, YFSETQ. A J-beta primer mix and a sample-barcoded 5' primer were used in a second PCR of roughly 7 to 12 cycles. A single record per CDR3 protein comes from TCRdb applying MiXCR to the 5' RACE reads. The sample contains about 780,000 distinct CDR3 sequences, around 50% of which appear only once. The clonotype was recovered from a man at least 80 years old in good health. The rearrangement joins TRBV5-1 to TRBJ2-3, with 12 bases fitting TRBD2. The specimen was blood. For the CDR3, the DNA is TGCGCCAGCAGCCCGAGGACTAGCGGGACTTATGGAGATACGCAGTATTTT. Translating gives CASSPRTSGTYGDTQYF.